Following are 15 T cell receptor beta chains from one sample sequenced in a study of T cells in Graves' hyperthyroidism and ophthalmopathy. What was amplified from RNA transcripts were TCR beta CDR3 regions. The HTBI primer set served for first-round RT-PCR of the TCR CDR3. One entry per CDR3 protein results from TCRdb running MiXCR on the multiplex PCR reads. The data show about 530,000 distinct CDR3 sequences, approximately 17% seen once. The sample taken for sequencing was blood. The source is a young woman with Graves' ophthalmopathy.

At least ten counts were recorded for this clonotype. The rearrangement joins TRBV24-1 to TRBJ1-1; D gene ambiguous. Germline CDR1 is KGHDR and CDR2 is SFDVKD. V was pared by 4 bases and J by 5 bases, with 13 bases between. This CDR3 has 14 amino acids. The CDR3 DNA follows: TGTGCCACCAGTGACCCCCGGGGAGGGACTGAAGCTTTCTTT. Translated, it gives CATSDPRGGTEAFF.

This clonotype was counted between two and nine times. The gene calls are TRBV9 and TRBJ1-4; 8 bases are a match to TRBD1. Germline lookup yields CDR1 SGDLS and CDR2 YYNGEE. The CDR3 runs to 13 residues. J was trimmed by 13 bases and V by 2 bases; bases with no gene match: 7. The CDR3 spells CASSVDGQGRLFF. The CDR3 nucleotides are TGTGCCAGCAGCGTCGACGGACAGGGTCGACTGTTTTTT.

This clonotype was seen a few times. The J gene is TRBJ1-1, the V gene TRBV27; D might be TRBD1 (5 bases). Trimming stripped 6 bases from V and 1 base from J, with 12 bases between. There are 14 residues in the CDR3. Germline V gene data show CDR1 as MNHEY and CDR2 as SMNVEV (reference sequence). Here the CDR3 reads CASRTGFGNTEAFF. CDR3 nucleotides: TGTGCCAGCAGAACAGGTTTTGGGAACACTGAAGCTTTCTTT.

Ten or more counts support this clonotype. The CDR3 region is CASSPLRGLDNEQFF. CDR3 bases: TGTGCCAGCTCACCACTGAGGGGACTCGACAATGAGCAGTTCTTC. The chain joins TRBV18 to TRBJ2-1; tentatively, D is TRBD2 (6 bases). Germline V gene sequence: CDR1 KGHSH, CDR2 LQKENI. Between the trimmed V and J ends, which lost 1 base and 5 bases, there was a span of 12 bases. CDR3 length: 15 amino acids.

This clonotype was recorded a few times. CDR3 coding DNA: TGTGCCAGTAGTAACAGCGGGGAAGAGACCCAGTACTTC. It encodes CASSNSGEETQYF. The chain joins TRBV19 to TRBJ2-5; 7 bases are a match to TRBD2. The CDR3 runs to 13 residues. CDR1 and CDR2 (germline): LNHDA, SQIVND (reference sequence). V lost 4 bases to trimming and J lost 3 bases; unmatched junction nucleotides: 2.

The rearrangement links TRBV6-1 to TRBJ2-7, with D maybe TRBD2 (5 bases). V lost 6 bases to trimming and J lost 3 bases, with 21 bases between them. CDR1 is MNHNS and CDR2 is SASEGT in the germline V gene. This CDR3 is 16 amino acids long. The CDR3 sequence: CASSPLMGRSSYEQYF. DNA of the CDR3: TGTGCCAGCAGCCCCTTGATGGGGAGATCGAGCTACGAGCAGTACTTC.

This clonotype was found a few times. V usage is TRBV4-1 and J usage is TRBJ2-7; D possibly corresponds to TRBD2 (6 bases). The V end lost 0 bases, the J end lost 2 bases, and 14 bases lay between the germline ends. The CDR3 has 16 residues. Per germline, CDR1 MGHRA and CDR2 YSYEKL. In DNA, the CDR3 is TGCGCCAGCAGCCAAGAACCGGGACTCGCCACCTACGAGCAGTACTTC. Amino acid sequence: CASSQEPGLATYEQYF.

This clonotype occurred a few times. The genes are TRBV6-1 and TRBJ2-7; possibly TRBD1 for D (6 bases). CDR3 length: 13 amino acids. Trimming pared 7 bases from V and 7 bases from J, leaving 17 bases between. Germline V gene data show CDR1 as MNHNS and CDR2 as SASEGT. CDR3 sequence: CASTLSPGVEQYF. The CDR3 nucleotides are TGTGCCAGCACCCTATCCCCAGGGGTGGAGCAGTACTTC.

In this sample, this clonotype turned up many times. The gene calls are TRBV20-1 and TRBJ2-7; 7 nucleotides match TRBD2. V lost 3 bases and J lost 0; bases outside the gene matches: 14. The germline V gene has CDR1 DFQATT and CDR2 SNEGSKA (reference sequence). This CDR3 is 17 amino acids long. In nucleotides, the CDR3 is TGCAGTGCTAGTGTGGCTAGCGGAAACTACTTCTCCTACGAGCAGTACTTC. Translated, it gives CSASVASGNYFSYEQYF.

This clonotype came up a few times. The chain uses TRBV12-3 or TRBV12-4 and TRBJ1-5; no reliable D call. The CDR3 runs to 15 residues. V lost 6 bases and J lost 1, with 13 bases in between. This chain's CDR3 is CASSPEAGSNQPQHF. The CDR3 DNA follows: TGTGCCAGCAGCCCTGAGGCGGGGAGCAATCAGCCCCAGCATTTT.

In this sample, this clonotype turned up many times. This chain joins TRBV11-1 and TRBJ2-1; 8 nucleotides match TRBD2. CDR1 is SGHAT, CDR2 FQDESV, per germline (reference sequence). This CDR3 spans 16 amino acids. V was clipped by 6 bases and J by 2 bases; unmatched bases: 9. As DNA, the CDR3 is TGTGCCAGCAGTCATTACGTCGGGGGGGCCTACAATGAGCAGTTCTTC. Translation: CASSHYVGGAYNEQFF.

This clonotype was seen at least ten times. The rearrangement joins TRBV12-3 or TRBV12-4 to TRBJ2-5, with 7 positions matching TRBD1. The CDR3 covers 14 residues. Losses at the gene ends were 6 bases for V and 5 bases for J; bases not matched to a gene: 9. The CDR3 DNA reads as TGTGCCAGCAGCTGGGGACAGCCAGGGGAGACCCAGTACTTC. This translates into CASSWGQPGETQYF.

The V gene is TRBV30, the J gene TRBJ1-4; TRBD1 agrees at 7 bases. Looked up from germline, CDR1 is GTSNPN and CDR2 is SVGIG (reference sequence). V gave up 4 bases and J gave up 1 base; unmatched junction bases: 9. CDR3 length equals 16 residues. As DNA, the CDR3 is TGTGCCTGGACGAACGAAAACAGGGGAACTAATGAAAAACTGTTTTTT. Amino acids: CAWTNENRGTNEKLFF.

The chain employs TRBV2 and TRBJ2-7, with 11 bases that match TRBD2. The J segment lost 6 bases and the V segment lost 4 bases, leaving 8 bases of the junction unmatched. This CDR3 is 15 amino acids long. Germline assignment: CDR1 SNHLY and CDR2 FYNNEI. The CDR3 DNA reads as TGTGCCAGCAGTGGAGACCGGACTAGCGGGCCCGAGCAGTACTTC. It is translated as CASSGDRTSGPEQYF.

This clonotype was observed many times. V usage is TRBV5-8 and J usage is TRBJ2-2, with a weak D call TRBD2 (6 bases). Germline CDR1 is SGHTS and CDR2 is YDEGEE. V shed 3 bases and J shed 5 bases, with 14 bases lying between them. This CDR3 has 15 amino acids. DNA for the CDR3: TGTGCCAGCAGCTCCTACTGGGGAGGAACCGGGGAGCTGTTTTTT. Translating it yields CASSSYWGGTGELFF.